This T cell receptor beta chain was recovered during a study of T cell repertoires in ileal Crohn's disease. Study results and caveats: Clonal expansions were more frequent in active smokers than non-smokers at surgery.

Remarks on this clone: Its antigen is currently unknown.

With V trimmed by 1 base and J by 3 bases, 9 bases remained unmatched. This CDR3 contains 16 residues. The V gene's germline CDR1 is SGHAT and CDR2 FQDESV (reference sequence). Data came from immunoSEQ multiplex PCR; TCRdb stores just in-frame clones and leaves some out. The sample shows over 7,500 clones, just over 75% of them seen only once. V is TRBV11-1 and J is TRBJ2-7; 7 bases agree with TRBD1. Sequencing input: ileal tissue. This sequence was found in an adult with Crohn's disease. This chain's CDR3 is CASSLVLQTGNYEQYF. The DNA of the CDR3 is TGTGCCAGCAGCTTAGTCCTCCAGACAGGGAACTACGAGCAGTACTTC.